A selection of T cell receptor beta chains follows, all from one sample in a study of monozygotic twins with inflammatory bowel disease. TCRdb reanalyzed the 5' RACE reads and collapses them to one entry per CDR3 protein, without DNA. The sample has a few hundred thousand distinct CDR3 sequences. Sequenced: blood. Receptors were obtained from a human donor with ulcerative colitis or Crohn's disease, or a healthy co-twin of an affected twin (not recorded which). CDR3s include the opening cysteine and the closing phenylalanine or tryptophan.

j_call,v_call,cdr3_aa
TRBJ2-1,TRBV2,CASRRREGYYNEQFF
TRBJ1-1,TRBV7-9,CASSVDISGGAFF
TRBJ2-3,TRBV20-1,CSASLAGGPDTQYF
TRBJ1-5,TRBV20-1,CSARSLGGDQPQHF
TRBJ2-5,TRBV9,CASSVASGAQYF
TRBJ1-1,TRBV6-1,CASSRRGRINTEAFF
TRBJ2-5,TRBV5-1,CASSLTGDETQYF
TRBJ1-5,TRBV7-9,CASSILGDQPQHF
TRBJ2-5,TRBV6-5,CASSYRVQETQYF
TRBJ2-5,TRBV5-1,CASSLARRLGTETQYF
TRBJ1-1,TRBV5-1,CASSPSTGHTEAFF
TRBJ2-6,TRBV19,CASTAGAPSGANVLTF
TRBJ1-1,TRBV18,CASSPKGHLNTEAFF
TRBJ2-7,TRBV6-5,CASMGNSYEQYF
TRBJ2-5,TRBV12-3/TRBV12-4,CASSLDRQGGQETQYF
TRBJ1-2,TRBV2,CASSLLPYGYTF
TRBJ1-6,TRBV20-1,CSATTGGGSYNSPLHF
TRBJ1-2,TRBV5-4,CASSNVLANYGYTF
TRBJ2-5,TRBV5-1,CASSAGQGALETQYF
TRBJ2-5,TRBV12-3/TRBV12-4,CASSLLRETQYF
TRBJ2-7,TRBV6-6,CASSSAGGEQYF
TRBJ2-3,TRBV7-2,CASSSLRGARTDTQYF
TRBJ2-3,TRBV5-1,CASSLGRGGSRRDTQYF
TRBJ1-2,TRBV20-1,CSASTGGYNYGYTF
TRBJ2-7,TRBV2,CASSVRRDGLREQYF
TRBJ1-5,TRBV5-1,CASSVDGTPGQPQHF
TRBJ2-1,TRBV9,CASSLKWGLALNEQFF
TRBJ2-1,TRBV10-1,CASSETPQGTRNEQFF
TRBJ1-2,TRBV7-9,CASSLSPQGRYGYTF
TRBJ1-2,TRBV5-5,CASSLGQGTYGYTF
TRBJ1-2,TRBV11-2,CASSFWGGGAVNGYTF
TRBJ1-3,TRBV6-1,CASSRWGGASSGNTIYF
TRBJ2-7,TRBV12-3/TRBV12-4,CASSSVPARDPYEQYF
TRBJ1-6,TRBV5-6,CASSSDSFNSPLHF
TRBJ2-6,TRBV5-5,CASSLARVAGANVLTF
TRBJ2-5,TRBV6-1,CASSEAQQETQYF
TRBJ1-4,TRBV27,CASRPRGEANEKLFF
TRBJ2-3,TRBV20-1,CSALRLAGSSDTQYF
TRBJ2-1,TRBV20-1,CSASGLNEQFF
TRBJ1-5,TRBV6-1,CASRRDIPQHF
TRBJ1-1,TRBV7-3,CASSLNPRGNTEAFF
TRBJ1-2,TRBV2,CASRWGGDGYTF
TRBJ2-3,TRBV20-1,CSARAWVNTQYF
TRBJ1-2,TRBV5-5,CASSSHPRDANYGYTF
TRBJ2-7,TRBV20-1,CSARELGDRGIYEQYF
TRBJ2-3,TRBV4-1,CASRTPGQSTDTQYF
TRBJ2-1,TRBV5-1,CASSLGVTGREEQFF
TRBJ1-1,TRBV6-1,CASSEALREVAGNTEAFF
TRBJ2-7,TRBV5-1,CASSLDGQGPSYEQYF